One and the same sample provided the 28 T cell receptor beta chains below, sequenced in a study of T cells in localized non-small cell lung cancer. Libraries were prepared by immunoSEQ multiplex PCR; TCRdb keeps only in-frame clonotypes and omits some of them. The sample consists of around 26,000 clones, about 90% of them appearing once. The source was peripheral blood, collected before any cancer treatment. Receptors originate from a woman aged 35 to 69 with stage I lung adenocarcinoma.

A few counts support this clone. The chain is built from TRBV18 and TRBJ2-3; 10 bases match TRBD1. Germline V gene data show CDR1 as KGHSH and CDR2 as LQKENI. The CDR3 runs 13 residues. The trim removed 8 bases at V and 4 bases at J, leaving 3 bases unmatched. The CDR3 here is CASLGQGADTQYF. DNA of the CDR3: TGTGCCAGCCTAGGACAGGGGGCAGATACGCAGTATTTT.

The chain couples TRBV30 to TRBJ1-2; no clear D gene. The V end was cut by 3 bases, the J end by 0 bases, with 11 bases between. Per germline, CDR1 GTSNPN and CDR2 SVGIG (reference sequence). This CDR3 is built from 14 residues. In DNA, the CDR3 is TGTGCCTGGAGAGAGGCGGTTCCTAACTATGGCTACACCTTC. Translation gives CAWREAVPNYGYTF. Drawing the rest from reference TRBV30 and TRBJ1-2, the complete variable domain is SQTIHQWPATLVQPVGSPLSLECTVEGTSNPNLYWYRQAAGRGLQLLFYSVGIGQISSEVPQNLSASRPQDRQFILSSKKLLLSDSGFYLCAWREAVPNYGYTFGSGTRLTVV.

The rearrangement uses TRBV5-4 and TRBJ2-2; 13 bases are a match to TRBD2. The CDR3 is 19 amino acids. Germline-derived CDR1 and CDR2 are SGHNT and YYREEE (reference sequence). V was pared by 4 bases and J by 0 bases, with 9 bases of the junction left unmatched. Here the CDR3 reads CASSPRPGLAGSNTGELFF. As DNA, the CDR3 is TGTGCCAGCAGCCCTAGACCGGGACTAGCGGGGTCGAACACCGGGGAGCTGTTTTTT.

CDR3: CASSQVGGAGNTIYF. The CDR3 coding sequence is TGTGCCAGCAGCCAGGTCGGGGGGGCCGGAAACACCATATATTTT. V is TRBV7-2 and J is TRBJ1-3; D possibly corresponds to TRBD1 (6 bases). There are 15 residues in the CDR3. Trimming removed 5 bases at V and 4 bases at J, with 15 bases between. Per germline, CDR1 SGHTA and CDR2 FQGNSA.

This chain uses TRBV7-2 with TRBJ2-7, with D tentatively TRBD1 (6 bases). Germline V lookup: CDR1 SGHTA, CDR2 FQGNSA. The CDR3 covers 13 residues. With 7 bases removed from V and 4 bases from J, the gap between germline ends came to 14 bases. CDR3 nucleotide sequence: TGTGCCAGCAACAGAGACAGGAGTTACGAGCAGTACTTC. It yields the protein CASNRDRSYEQYF.

The chain carries TRBV6-5 and TRBJ1-5; D is undetermined. There are 13 residues in the CDR3. Trimming left V 0 bases short and J 4 bases short, with 4 bases between. Germline V CDR1 and CDR2: MNHEY, SVGAGI. The CDR3: CASSYSWNQPQHF. DNA of the CDR3: TGTGCCAGCAGTTACTCGTGGAATCAGCCCCAGCATTTT.

The chain combines TRBV7-2 with TRBJ1-5; unclear D gene. V shed 4 bases and J shed 1 base, with 11 bases lying between them. CDR3 size: 15 residues. CDR1 and CDR2 from the germline V gene are SGHTA and FQGNSA. The CDR3 sequence: CASSSGRWSNQPQHF. For the CDR3, the DNA is TGTGCCAGCAGCTCCGGACGATGGAGCAATCAGCCCCAGCATTTT. The whole variable domain, remainder taken from reference TRBV7-2 and TRBJ1-5, is GAGVSQSPSNKVTEKGKDVELRCDPISGHTALYWYRQSLGQGLEFLIYFQGNSAPDKSGLPSDRFSAERTGGSVSTLTIQRTQQEDSAVYLCASSSGRWSNQPQHFGDGTRLSIL.

This chain links TRBV5-1 with TRBJ2-3; TRBD2 matches at 7 bases. The CDR3 runs to 16 residues. The germline V gene has CDR1 SGHRS and CDR2 YFSETQ. Trimming took 0 bases from V and 2 from J; bases not matched to a gene: 6. The CDR3 loop reads CASSLGGGPSTDTQYF. The CDR3 nucleotides read TGCGCCAGCAGCTTGGGGGGGGGTCCCTCCACAGATACGCAGTATTTT.

V gene TRBV19 combines with J gene TRBJ2-1, with 9 bases matching TRBD1. Germline V lookup: CDR1 LNHDA, CDR2 SQIVND (reference sequence). V dropped 4 bases and J dropped 6; count of bases not matched to a gene: 1. This CDR3 contains 13 residues. The CDR3 reads CASSTTGGNEQFF. The CDR3 DNA reads as TGTGCCAGTAGTACGACAGGGGGCAATGAGCAGTTCTTC. Using reference TRBV19 and TRBJ2-1 for the parts outside the CDR3, the full variable domain is DGGITQSPKYLFRKEGQNVTLSCEQNLNHDAMYWYRQDPGQGLRLIYYSQIVNDFQKGDIAEGYSVSREKKESFPLTVTSAQKNPTAFYLCASSTTGGNEQFFGPGTRLTVL.

Only one count was recorded for this clone. The CDR3 bases are TGTGCCAGTAGTCGTCGTCGGGAGACGGGCGAGCAGTACTTC. Amino acids: CASSRRRETGEQYF. The V call is TRBV19, the J call TRBJ2-7, with a weak D call TRBD2 (6 bases). Germline-derived CDR1 and CDR2 are LNHDA and SQIVND (reference sequence). This CDR3 region has 14 residues. V was pared by 5 bases and J by 6 bases, with 17 bases between.

The chain employs TRBV19 and TRBJ2-7; TRBD1 is a possible D gene (6 bases). Germline CDR1 LNHDA, CDR2 SQIVND (reference sequence). The CDR3 consists of 13 residues. Trimming removed 8 bases from V and 6 bases from J, with 17 bases in between. The CDR3 nucleotides read TGTGCCAGTTCACGGTCGACAGGAAGCGAGCAGTACTTC. Residues: CASSRSTGSEQYF.

This clone was observed a single time. The J gene is TRBJ2-6, the V gene TRBV11-2, with no clear D. Trimming cost V 0 bases and J 4 bases, with 10 bases left between them. This CDR3 region has 16 residues. Germline lookup yields CDR1 SGHAT and CDR2 FQNNGV. The CDR3 region is CASSLDRTNGANVLTF. The CDR3 DNA reads as TGTGCCAGCAGCTTAGACCGGACGAACGGGGCCAACGTCCTGACTTTC.

This chain's CDR3 is CASSQEATGGANTGELFF. Written as DNA, the CDR3 is TGTGCCAGCAGCCAAGAGGCCACAGGGGGCGCGAACACCGGGGAGCTGTTTTTT. The J gene is TRBJ2-2, the V gene TRBV4-2; 9 nucleotides line up with TRBD1. Germline V gene lookup returns CDR1 LGHNA and CDR2 YNFKEQ. Trimming removed 0 bases from V and 0 bases from J; junction bases left unmatched: 5. The CDR3 has 18 amino acids.

This clone was detected a few times. J is TRBJ2-1 and V is TRBV11-2; 8 bases are a match to TRBD2. Trimming removed 7 bases from V and 5 bases from J; junction bases left unmatched: 10. Germline V gene sequence: CDR1 SGHAT, CDR2 FQNNGV. The CDR3 runs to 15 residues. The CDR3 region is CASTVGRASNNEQFF. The DNA for the CDR3 is TGTGCCAGCACTGTCGGGAGGGCCTCTAACAATGAGCAGTTCTTC.

The rearrangement links TRBV29-1 to TRBJ2-1; no clear D gene. This CDR3 has 11 residues. V dropped 8 bases and J dropped 0 bases, with 5 bases sitting between them. Germline CDR1 is SQVTM and CDR2 is ANQGSEA. This CDR3 reads CSSRSYNEQFF. CDR3 nucleotide sequence: TGCAGCTCCCGCTCCTACAATGAGCAGTTCTTC.

V usage is TRBV2 and J usage is TRBJ1-6, with a weak D call TRBD1 (5 bases). Trimming pared 3 bases from V and 6 bases from J, leaving 9 bases between. Germline V gene data show CDR1 as SNHLY and CDR2 as FYNNEI. The CDR3 has 14 residues. The DNA for the CDR3 is TGTGCCAGCAGTGAGAGCAGGGCTAATTCACCCCTCCACTTT. This gives the protein CASSESRANSPLHF.

The chain carries TRBV19 and TRBJ1-3; D ambiguous. Germline loops: CDR1 LNHDA, CDR2 SQIVND (reference sequence). Trimming stripped 7 bases from V and 0 bases from J, with 7 bases between. The CDR3 is 13 residues long. The CDR3 region is CASKTFSGNTIYF. CDR3 DNA sequence: TGTGCCAGTAAGACTTTCTCTGGAAACACCATATATTTT.

This clone was observed a handful of times. The gene calls are TRBV7-4 and TRBJ1-2, with 7 bases matching TRBD1. The V gene's germline CDR1 is SGHVT and CDR2 SQSDAQ. This CDR3 has 17 amino acids. V lost 4 bases and J lost 4; bases outside the gene matches: 15. In nucleotides, the CDR3 is TGTGCCAGCAGCTCCGCCCACGACGGGACAGTAATCTATGGCTACACCTTC. Encoded protein: CASSSAHDGTVIYGYTF.

The chain joins TRBV5-1 to TRBJ2-7; weak D call: TRBD1 (6 bases). Per germline, CDR1 SGHRS and CDR2 YFSETQ. V lost 4 bases, J lost 6 bases, and 20 bases lay in between. The CDR3 is 15 amino acids. CDR3 residues: CASSLLGGPDGEQYF. DNA of the CDR3: TGCGCCAGCAGCCTGCTAGGGGGTCCTGACGGCGAGCAGTACTTC.

V gene TRBV7-8 combines with J gene TRBJ1-4; 9 bases agree with TRBD1. Germline CDR1 reads SGHVS; CDR2 reads FQNEAQ. With 4 bases clipped from V and 8 bases from J, the junction kept 2 bases outside the gene matches. The CDR3 runs to 13 residues. This CDR3 reads CASSWTGVEKLFF. In nucleotides, the CDR3 is TGTGCCAGCAGCTGGACAGGGGTAGAAAAACTGTTTTTT.

The CDR3 loop is CASSPGLAGGPAGELFF. As DNA, the CDR3 is TGTGCCAGCAGCCCGGGACTAGCGGGAGGGCCGGCCGGGGAGCTGTTTTTT. The genes are TRBV7-6 and TRBJ2-2; 16 bases align to TRBD2. The CDR3 totals 17 residues. Unmatched junction bases numbered 6, after V lost 5 bases and J lost 6 bases. Germline V gene data show CDR1 as SGHVS and CDR2 as FNYEAQ.

The gene calls are TRBV7-2 and TRBJ1-1; TRBD1 matches 7 bases. The CDR3 contains 14 residues. CDR1 and CDR2 (germline): SGHTA, FQGNSA. The ends lost 2 bases at V and 5 bases at J; junction bases unmatched: 5. The CDR3 DNA reads as TGTGCCAGCAGCTTACTGGGCAGGGGGACTGAAGCTTTCTTT. Amino acids: CASSLLGRGTEAFF.

The chain carries TRBV11-2 and TRBJ1-4; D may be TRBD1 (6 bases). The CDR3 has 15 amino acids. Per germline, CDR1 SGHAT and CDR2 FQNNGV. V lost 1 base, J lost 8 bases, and 14 bases lay in between. CDR3 loop: CASSLGGAFGEKLFF. The CDR3 region has the DNA TGTGCCAGCAGCTTAGGGGGGGCCTTTGGCGAAAAACTGTTTTTT.

The V and J genes are TRBV19 and TRBJ2-1; the D gene is possibly TRBD2 (7 bases). Germline CDR1 is LNHDA and CDR2 is SQIVND (reference sequence). The V end was cut by 7 bases, the J end by 8 bases, with 21 bases between. This CDR3 contains 15 residues. The CDR3 loop reads CASKPLRGGGHEQFF. Here the CDR3 DNA reads TGTGCCAGTAAACCCCTGAGGGGCGGGGGCCATGAGCAGTTCTTC.

The V gene is TRBV5-5, the J gene TRBJ1-1; D is unresolved. The CDR3 consists of 12 residues. Trimming took off 2 bases at V and 5 bases at J, with 7 bases between the two ends. The germline V gene has CDR1 SGHKS and CDR2 YYEKEE (reference sequence). The CDR3 nucleotides are TGTGCCAGCAGCTTTACCATGACTGAAGCTTTCTTT. Translation: CASSFTMTEAFF.

The chain links TRBV5-1 to TRBJ1-1; 7 bases match TRBD1. The V and J ends lost 3 bases and 4 bases, in that order; junction bases with no gene match: 6. Germline V gives CDR1 SGHRS, CDR2 YFSETQ. CDR3 length: 14 residues. The CDR3 protein is CASSYRGEGTEAFF. CDR3 in DNA: TGCGCCAGCAGCTACAGGGGCGAGGGCACTGAAGCTTTCTTT.

The chain couples TRBV7-2 to TRBJ2-5, with no clear D. CDR3 length equals 15 residues. Between the trimmed V and J ends, which lost 2 bases and 0 bases, there was a span of 10 bases. Per the germline V gene, CDR1 is SGHTA and CDR2 is FQGNSA. Here the CDR3 reads CASSLSSGYQETQYF. The CDR3 DNA reads as TGTGCCAGCAGCTTATCGTCCGGTTACCAAGAGACCCAGTACTTC.

This chain links TRBV4-3 with TRBJ2-7; 9 positions agree with TRBD1. V shed 4 bases, J shed 3 bases, and the junction held 4 bases outside the gene matches. The CDR3 is made up of 14 amino acids. Germline CDR1 LGHNA, CDR2 YSLEER. The CDR3 sequence: CASSLGQGNYEQYF. The DNA of the CDR3 is TGCGCCAGCAGCCTGGGACAGGGTAACTACGAGCAGTACTTC.